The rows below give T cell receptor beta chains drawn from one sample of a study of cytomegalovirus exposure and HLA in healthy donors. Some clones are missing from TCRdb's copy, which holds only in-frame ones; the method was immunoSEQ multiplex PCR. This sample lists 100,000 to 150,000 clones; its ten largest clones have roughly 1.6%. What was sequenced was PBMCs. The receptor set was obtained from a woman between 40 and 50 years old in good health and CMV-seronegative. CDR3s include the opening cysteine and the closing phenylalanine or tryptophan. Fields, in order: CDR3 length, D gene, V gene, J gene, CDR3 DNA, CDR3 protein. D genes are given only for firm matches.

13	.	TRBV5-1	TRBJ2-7	TGCGCCAGCAGCATGGCCCAGGACTACGAGCAGTACTTC	CASSMAQDYEQYF
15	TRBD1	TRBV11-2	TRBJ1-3	TGTGCCAGCAGCCTACAGGGGGTCTCTGGAAACACCATATATTTT	CASSLQGVSGNTIYF
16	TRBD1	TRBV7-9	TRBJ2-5	TGTGCCAGCAGCTACCGGGACAGGGGGCTCCAAGAGACCCAGTACTTC	CASSYRDRGLQETQYF
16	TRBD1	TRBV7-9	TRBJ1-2	TGTGCCAGCAGCTTCGCCGGGACAGTGGGTTCTTATGGCTACACCTTC	CASSFAGTVGSYGYTF
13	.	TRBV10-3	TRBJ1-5	TGTGCCATCACCGACATATTAAATCAGCCCCAGCATTTT	CAITDILNQPQHF
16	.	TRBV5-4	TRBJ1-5	TGTGCCAGCAGCTTTCGAGGCGGTGGTGGCAATCAGCCCCAGCATTTT	CASSFRGGGGNQPQHF
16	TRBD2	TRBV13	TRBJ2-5	TGTGCCAGCAGCTTAGTTGCTAGCGGGGGCCAAGAGACCCAGTACTTC	CASSLVASGGQETQYF
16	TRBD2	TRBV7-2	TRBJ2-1	TGTGCCAGCAGCCCTGGGACTAGCGGGGGGGCCGAGGGAGAGTTCTTC	CASSPGTSGGAEGEFF
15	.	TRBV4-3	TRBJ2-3	TGCGCCAGCAGCCAAGAGGGAGGGGGGACAGATACGCAGTATTTT	CASSQEGGGTDTQYF
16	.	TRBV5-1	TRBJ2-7	TGCGCCAGCAGCCCCGGATATGGGGGGAACACCTACGAGCAGTACTTC	CASSPGYGGNTYEQYF
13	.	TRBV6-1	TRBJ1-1	TGTGCCAGCCTTCTAGTTGGTTTCACTGAAGCTTTCTTT	CASLLVGFTEAFF
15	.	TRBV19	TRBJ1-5	TGTGCCAGTACTGAAGCAGGGTTTATCAATCAGCCCCAGCATTTT	CASTEAGFINQPQHF
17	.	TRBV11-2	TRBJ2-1	TGTGCCAGCAGCCCTGGCTCCAGGGGTTTGCTCTACAATGAGCAGTTCTTC	CASSPGSRGLLYNEQFF
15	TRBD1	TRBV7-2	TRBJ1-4	TGTGCCAGCAGCAGGACAGGGGGCGCCGGGGAAAAACTGTTTTTT	CASSRTGGAGEKLFF
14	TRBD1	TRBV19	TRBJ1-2	TGTGCCAGTGAAAGGGACAGGCTAAGCGGTGGCTACACCTTC	CASERDRLSGGYTF
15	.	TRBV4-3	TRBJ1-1	TGCGCCAGCAGCCAGTCGGCGACGGGGAACACTGAAGCTTTCTTT	CASSQSATGNTEAFF
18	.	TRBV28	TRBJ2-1	TGTGCCACCGCATCTCCTCCTTATAAGGGGGAATGGGACAATGAGCAGTTCTTC	CATASPPYKGEWDNEQFF
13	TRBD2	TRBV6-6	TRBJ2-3	TGTGCCAGCAGTCGTGGGGGGGCAGATACGCAGTATTTT	CASSRGGADTQYF
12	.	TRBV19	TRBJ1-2	TGTGCCAGTGGGAGGAGTCTAAGAGGCTACACCTTC	CASGRSLRGYTF
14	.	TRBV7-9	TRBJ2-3	TGTGCCAGCAGCTTAAATACAGGGTCAGATACGCAGTATTTT	CASSLNTGSDTQYF
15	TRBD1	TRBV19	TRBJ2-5	TGTGCCAGTAGTTCATCGAAAGGGGGCAGGGAGACCCAGTACTTC	CASSSSKGGRETQYF
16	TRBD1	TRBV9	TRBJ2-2	TGTGCCAGCAGCGTTCAACAGGGGATAGGAACCGGGGAGCTGTTTTTT	CASSVQQGIGTGELFF
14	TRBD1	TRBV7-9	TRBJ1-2	TGTGCCAGCAGCTACGGGACAGGGAACTATGGCTACACCTTC	CASSYGTGNYGYTF
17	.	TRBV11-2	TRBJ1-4	TGTGCCAGCAGCTTAGACTTTACAGGAGCAACTAATGAAAAACTGTTTTTT	CASSLDFTGATNEKLFF
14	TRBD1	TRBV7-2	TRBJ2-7	TGTGCCAGCAGCGTAGGACAGGGCCCCTACGAGCAGTACTTC	CASSVGQGPYEQYF
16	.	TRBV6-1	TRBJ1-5	TGTGCCAGCAGTGAAGCTGCGTCCGGCGGGCATCAGCCCCAGCATTTT	CASSEAASGGHQPQHF
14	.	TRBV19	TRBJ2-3	TGTGCCAGTAGTTCGGGACAAATTACAGATACGCAGTATTTT	CASSSGQITDTQYF
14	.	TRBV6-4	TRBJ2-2	TGTGCCAGCAGCCGGGACACTAGTAGCGGGGAGCTGTTTTTT	CASSRDTSSGELFF
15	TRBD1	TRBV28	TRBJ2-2	TGTGCCAGCAGTAACTCAAAGGGGGCCACCGGGGAGCTGTTTTTT	CASSNSKGATGELFF
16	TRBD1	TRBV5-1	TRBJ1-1	TGCGCCAGCAGCTTGTTTACAGGGGCAGGAGACACTGAAGCTTTCTTT	CASSLFTGAGDTEAFF
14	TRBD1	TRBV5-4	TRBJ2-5	TGTGCCAGCAGCTCCCCGACAGGGGAAGAGACCCAGTACTTC	CASSSPTGEETQYF
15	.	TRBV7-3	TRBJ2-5	TGTGCCAGCAGCCCCCGGGGTGGGGGCGAGGAGACCCAGTACTTC	CASSPRGGGEETQYF
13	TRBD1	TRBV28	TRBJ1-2	TGTGCCAGCAGTTCGCCCAGGGGGCGAGGCTACACCTTC	CASSSPRGRGYTF
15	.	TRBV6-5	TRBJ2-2	TGTGCCAGCAGTTACTCGGGGGGGCCCACCGGGGAGCTGTTTTTT	CASSYSGGPTGELFF
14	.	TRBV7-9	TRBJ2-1	TGTGCCAGCAGTAGGAGTCTCTCCTACAATGAGCAGTTCTTC	CASSRSLSYNEQFF
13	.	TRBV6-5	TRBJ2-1	TGTGCCAGCAGTGGACCGGGAAACAATGAGCAGTTCTTC	CASSGPGNNEQFF
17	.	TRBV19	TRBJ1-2	TGTGCCAGTAGTATATCAGGGGCCACGATAGCTAACTATGGCTACACCTTC	CASSISGATIANYGYTF
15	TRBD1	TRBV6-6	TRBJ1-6	TGTGCCAGCAACGGACAGGGGGCAAGGGTTTCACCCCTCCACTTT	CASNGQGARVSPLHF
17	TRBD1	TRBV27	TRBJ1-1	TGTGCCAGCAGTCCGAATCTTAGCAGGGGGAGGAACACTGAAGCTTTCTTT	CASSPNLSRGRNTEAFF
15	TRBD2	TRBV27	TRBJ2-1	TGTGCCAGCAGTTGGGGGGTAGCGGGGGGGTACGAGCAGTTCTTC	CASSWGVAGGYEQFF
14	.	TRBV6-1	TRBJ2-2	TGTGCCAGCAGTGAAGGGCCCCACACCGGGGAGCTGTTTTTT	CASSEGPHTGELFF
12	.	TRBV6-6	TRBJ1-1	TGTGCCAGCATCGGACAGTCCACTGAAGCTTTCTTT	CASIGQSTEAFF
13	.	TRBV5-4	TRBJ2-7	TGTGCCAGCAGCACCCGACACTCCTACGAGCAGTACTTC	CASSTRHSYEQYF
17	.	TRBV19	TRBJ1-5	TGTGCCAGTAGTATAGATTCGCGGGGAAGGATCGGTCAGCCCCAGCATTTT	CASSIDSRGRIGQPQHF
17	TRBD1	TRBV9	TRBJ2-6	TGTGCCAGCAGCGTAGCCCCTGACAGGGCATCAGCCAACGTCCTGACTTTC	CASSVAPDRASANVLTF
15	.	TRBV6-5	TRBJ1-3	TGTGCCAGCAGTTACTCGAGCACAGTTGGAAACACCATATATTTT	CASSYSSTVGNTIYF
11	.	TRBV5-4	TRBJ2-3	TGTGCCAGCAGCCGTCGGGATACGCAGTATTTT	CASSRRDTQYF
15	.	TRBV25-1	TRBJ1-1	TGTGCCAGCAACCCACATACAGGGTCGAACACTGAAGCTTTCTTT	CASNPHTGSNTEAFF
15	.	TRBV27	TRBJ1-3	TGTGCCAGTCGACAAAGCCACCTCCCTGGAAACACCATATATTTT	CASRQSHLPGNTIYF
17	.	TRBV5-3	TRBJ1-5	TGTGCCAGAAGCAGAGGACAGCGAGCGGTTAGCAATCAGCCCCAGCATTTT	CARSRGQRAVSNQPQHF
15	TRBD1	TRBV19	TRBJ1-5	TGTGCCAGTAGGGCCACAGGGGGCAGCAATCAGCCCCAGCATTTT	CASRATGGSNQPQHF